What follows are 30 T cell receptor beta chains derived from one specimen sequenced in a study of control samples from healthy donors and cancer patients. Sequencing used immunoSEQ multiplex PCR; TCRdb keeps in-frame clones, though not all of them. Of roughly 100,000 clones in the sample, approximately 83% are singletons; the top ten hold less than 15%. The specimen sequenced was blood. The receptors shown here come from a woman aged 45-59 years in good health.

This clone was counted only a few times. The rearrangement links TRBV6-1 to TRBJ1-6; perhaps TRBD1 as D (6 bases). Germline CDR1 reads MNHNS; CDR2 reads SASEGT. The CDR3 totals 16 residues. The V gene lost 0 bases and the J gene lost 10 bases, with 16 bases spanning the gap. CDR3 DNA: TGTGCCAGCAGTGAAGCACGAGGGGGAGGAGGATCACCCCTCCACTTT. This translates into CASSEARGGGGSPLHF.

The genes are TRBV10-3 and TRBJ2-3, with 10 positions matching TRBD2. The germline V gene encodes CDR1 ENHRY and CDR2 SYGVKD. J was trimmed by 3 bases and V by 2 bases; bases with no gene match: 2. The CDR3 runs 15 residues. The chain's CDR3 is CAISEGLAETDTQYF. The CDR3 bases are TGTGCCATCAGTGAGGGACTAGCGGAGACAGATACGCAGTATTTT.

This chain connects TRBV19 to TRBJ2-7; 9 nucleotides align to TRBD2. Germline CDR1 and CDR2: LNHDA and SQIVND (reference sequence). V was clipped by 5 bases and J by 1 base; unmatched bases: 6. This CDR3 contains 15 residues. The CDR3 sequence: CASSPVAGASYEQYF. DNA of the CDR3: TGTGCCAGTAGTCCTGTAGCGGGAGCATCCTACGAGCAGTACTTC.

The chain combines TRBV28 with TRBJ1-2, with TRBD1 matching 7 bases. The CDR3 is 15 residues long. The germline CDR1 and CDR2 sequences are MDHEN and SYDVKM. The ends lost 9 bases at V and 1 base at J; junction bases unmatched: 11. CDR3 loop: CASQVGQVINYGYTF. The CDR3 DNA reads TGTGCCAGTCAAGTCGGACAGGTGATTAACTATGGCTACACCTTC.

The V gene is TRBV30, the J gene TRBJ1-2; D unclear. The CDR3 totals 14 residues. Per germline, CDR1 GTSNPN and CDR2 SVGIG (reference sequence). The V and J ends lost 1 base and 4 bases respectively, with 13 bases between them. The CDR3 loop is CAWSGGNYFYGYTF. The CDR3 DNA is TGTGCCTGGAGTGGTGGGAATTATTTCTATGGCTACACCTTC. Looking up the rest from reference TRBV30 and TRBJ1-2 gives the full variable domain: SQTIHQWPATLVQPVGSPLSLECTVEGTSNPNLYWYRQAAGRGLQLLFYSVGIGQISSEVPQNLSASRPQDRQFILSSKKLLLSDSGFYLCAWSGGNYFYGYTFGSGTRLTVV.

V and J are TRBV5-4 and TRBJ2-5; 9 bases line up with TRBD2. The CDR3 spans 16 residues. Germline CDR1 is SGHNT and CDR2 is YYREEE (reference sequence). Losses at the gene ends were 0 bases for V and 4 bases for J; bases not matched to a gene: 7. The CDR3 region has the DNA TGTGCCAGCAGCTTGGATGCGGGGGGGCTGGGAGAGACCCAGTACTTC. This gives the protein CASSLDAGGLGETQYF.

The chain links TRBV4-2 to TRBJ2-7; maybe TRBD2 (5 bases). The V gene lost 0 bases and the J gene lost 3 bases, with 9 bases spanning the gap. The CDR3 loop spans 14 amino acids. Germline V gene lookup returns CDR1 LGHNA and CDR2 YNFKEQ. The CDR3 sequence is CASSQDERDYEQYF. The CDR3 DNA reads TGTGCCAGCAGCCAAGATGAGAGGGACTACGAGCAGTACTTC.

This clone turned up a few times. The J gene is TRBJ1-4, the V gene TRBV24-1; D is perhaps TRBD1 (6 bases). The V end lost 0 bases, the J end lost 3 bases, and 10 bases lay between the germline ends. Germline V gene sequence: CDR1 KGHDR, CDR2 SFDVKD. The CDR3 is 16 amino acids. The CDR3 coding sequence is TGTGCCACCAGTGATTTGAGGGGGAAGGCTAATGAAAAACTGTTTTTT. Its translation: CATSDLRGKANEKLFF.

The V call is TRBV19, the J call TRBJ2-1; 10 bases are a match to TRBD2. The ends lost 3 bases at V and 6 bases at J; junction bases unmatched: 8. This CDR3 comprises 16 residues. CDR1 and CDR2 (germline): LNHDA, SQIVND (reference sequence). DNA for the CDR3: TGTGCCAGTAGTATTCCTCTAGCGGGGGTTCTCAATGAGCAGTTCTTC. Its translation: CASSIPLAGVLNEQFF.

The gene calls are TRBV6-5 and TRBJ1-2; D may be TRBD1 (5 bases). CDR1 is MNHEY and CDR2 is SVGAGI in the germline V gene. V gave up 9 bases and J gave up 5 bases, with 10 bases separating them. This CDR3 region has 11 residues. CDR3 nucleotides: TGTGCCAGTGGACACGAGTATGGCTACACCTTC. Translation: CASGHEYGYTF.

The rearrangement links TRBV11-1 to TRBJ2-7; TRBD2 matches 8 bases. V lost 0 bases to trimming and J lost 5 bases; unmatched junction nucleotides: 9. CDR3 length: 16 amino acids. Germline values: CDR1 SGHAT, CDR2 FQDESV (reference sequence). CDR3 sequence reads: CASSLAKLAGSNEQYF. CDR3 nucleotide sequence: TGTGCCAGCAGCTTAGCGAAGCTAGCGGGTTCAAACGAGCAGTACTTC.

The chain employs TRBV19 and TRBJ1-1; D gene unclear. V was cut by 2 bases and J by 6 bases, with 7 bases left in between. CDR1 and CDR2 (germline): LNHDA, SQIVND (reference sequence). There are 12 residues in the CDR3. For the CDR3, the DNA is TGTGCCAGTAGTATACTGGGAGCTGAAGCTTTCTTT. Translated: CASSILGAEAFF.

CDR3 amino acids: CATSDTREGYRNEQFF. DNA of the CDR3: TGTGCCACCAGTGATACCAGGGAGGGGTACAGGAATGAGCAGTTCTTC. The V and J genes are TRBV24-1 and TRBJ2-1; TRBD2 aligns across 7 bases. The CDR3 is 16 amino acids. From germline, CDR1 is KGHDR and CDR2 SFDVKD. After removal of 3 bases from V and 7 bases from J, the junction contained 11 bases not matched to a gene.

This chain joins TRBV5-1 and TRBJ2-1; TRBD1 or TRBD2 may be the D gene (5 bases each). The CDR3 is made up of 15 amino acids. The germline V and J ends were trimmed by 3 bases and 9 bases, with 19 bases remaining between them. Germline lookup yields CDR1 SGHRS and CDR2 YFSETQ. The CDR3 DNA reads TGCGCCAGCAGCTGGGGGTCGCTGGCAGGCAGTGAGCAGTTCTTC. It encodes CASSWGSLAGSEQFF. The whole variable domain, remainder taken from reference TRBV5-1 and TRBJ2-1, is KAGVTQTPRYLIKTRGQQVTLSCSPISGHRSVSWYQQTPGQGLQFLFEYFSETQRNKGNFPGRFSGRQFSNSRSEMNVSTLELGDSALYLCASSWGSLAGSEQFFGPGTRLTVL.

As regards this clone: The same CDR3 can be traced to other DNA sequences in this sample. This chain connects TRBV6-1 to TRBJ1-2, with D perhaps matching TRBD1 (5 bases). The CDR3 runs 14 residues. The germline CDR1 and CDR2 sequences are MNHNS and SASEGT. V was pared by 3 bases and J by 3 bases, with 11 bases between. The CDR3: CASSDFQGDYGYTF. CDR3 DNA: TGTGCCAGCAGTGATTTCCAGGGAGACTATGGCTACACCTTC.

In this sample, this clone turned up a few times. The V and J genes are TRBV7-9 and TRBJ1-1, with D unresolved. Germline values: CDR1 SEHNR, CDR2 FQNEAQ (reference sequence). The V gene lost 4 bases and the J gene lost 1 base, with 10 bases spanning the gap. The CDR3 contains 14 residues. The CDR3 DNA follows: TGTGCCAGCAGCTCCAGAGTGCCGAACACTGAAGCTTTCTTT. This gives the protein CASSSRVPNTEAFF.

This clone has just one count. The chain employs TRBV5-4 and TRBJ2-5; D may be TRBD1 or TRBD2 (5 bases each). Germline V CDR1 and CDR2: SGHNT, YYREEE (reference sequence). The CDR3 spans 15 residues. V shed 3 bases and J shed 5 bases, with 17 bases lying between them. The CDR3 loop reads CASSSGSKGLETQYF. DNA for the CDR3: TGTGCCAGCAGCTCTGGGAGTAAGGGGCTGGAGACCCAGTACTTC.

This chain uses TRBV3-1 (or the pseudogene TRBV3-2) with TRBJ2-5; no clear D. CDR3 length equals 15 residues. The V gene's germline CDR1 is LGHDT and CDR2 YNNKEL (reference sequence). Trimming left V 0 bases short and J 2 bases short, with 10 bases between. The CDR3 spells CASSQDLGKQETQYF. The CDR3 coding sequence is TGTGCCAGCAGCCAAGATTTGGGCAAGCAAGAGACCCAGTACTTC.

J is TRBJ1-2 and V is TRBV6-2 or TRBV6-3; TRBD1 aligns across 11 bases. There are 15 residues in the CDR3. From germline, CDR1 is MNHEY and CDR2 SVGEGT. Trimming removed 4 bases from V and 3 bases from J; junction bases left unmatched: 4. CDR3 sequence: CASSFPGQGDYGYTF. The DNA for the CDR3 is TGTGCCAGCAGTTTTCCGGGACAGGGGGACTATGGCTACACCTTC.

The chain employs TRBV7-9 and TRBJ1-2; D is uncertain. The CDR3 contains 14 residues. The V gene's germline CDR1 is SEHNR and CDR2 FQNEAQ (reference sequence). The ends were cut back, 5 bases at V and 8 bases at J, with 18 bases in the middle. CDR3 in amino acids: CASSPLTLAGGYTF. The CDR3 bases are TGTGCCAGCAGCCCCTTGACCCTGGCGGGAGGCTACACCTTC.

This clone was observed once. The rearrangement joins TRBV11-3 to TRBJ2-1, with a weak D call TRBD2 (5 bases). V lost 7 bases, J lost 8 bases, and 18 bases lay in between. The CDR3 sequence is 14 residues long. The germline V gene encodes CDR1 SGHNT and CDR2 YENEEA. CDR3 in amino acids: CASKVGRASDEQFF. DNA for the CDR3: TGTGCCAGCAAAGTTGGGAGAGCCTCCGATGAGCAGTTCTTC.

The rearrangement uses TRBV27 and TRBJ1-5; 8 bases agree with TRBD1. This CDR3 is 20 amino acids long. Trimming removed 6 bases from V and 2 bases from J; junction bases left unmatched: 21. Looked up from germline, CDR1 is MNHEY and CDR2 is SMNVEV (reference sequence). The CDR3 sequence: CASSRTRTGFEGGGNQPQHF. CDR3 coding DNA: TGTGCCAGCAGCCGAACCCGGACAGGGTTCGAGGGGGGTGGCAATCAGCCCCAGCATTTT.

This chain links TRBV19 with TRBJ2-2, with 10 bases identical to TRBD2. Germline V gene lookup returns CDR1 LNHDA and CDR2 SQIVND (reference sequence). The CDR3 is made up of 16 amino acids. V shed 5 bases and J 0 bases; nucleotides not matched to a gene: 3. The CDR3 DNA reads as TGTGCCAGTAGTCCGAGCGGGAGGGCGAACACCGGGGAGCTGTTTTTT. Protein product: CASSPSGRANTGELFF. Looking up the rest from reference TRBV19 and TRBJ2-2 gives the full variable domain: DGGITQSPKYLFRKEGQNVTLSCEQNLNHDAMYWYRQDPGQGLRLIYYSQIVNDFQKGDIAEGYSVSREKKESFPLTVTSAQKNPTAFYLCASSPSGRANTGELFFGEGSRLTVL.

The rearrangement links TRBV23-1 to TRBJ1-2; D is unclear. TRBV23-1 is recorded as an ORF, its role being uncertain. Trimming pared 4 bases from V and 3 bases from J, leaving 9 bases between. There are 13 residues in the CDR3. CDR3 in DNA: TGCGCCAGCAGTCCTAGGTTTTACTATGGCTACACCTTC. Protein product: CASSPRFYYGYTF.

For the CDR3, the DNA is TGTGCCAGCAGCTTCGGACAGGGAGGAGGCACTGAAGCTTTCTTT. Protein product: CASSFGQGGGTEAFF. The chain is built from TRBV7-6 and TRBJ1-1; 8 bases map to TRBD1. The V and J ends lost 3 bases and 4 bases, in that order; junction bases with no gene match: 7. This CDR3 is 15 amino acids long. CDR1 and CDR2 from the germline V gene are SGHVS and FNYEAQ.

CDR3 bases: TGTGCCAGCAGCAAAGCGCTTTCAGCCAAAGGGGAGACCCAGTACTTC. Translated, it gives CASSKALSAKGETQYF. The V and J genes are TRBV21-1 and TRBJ2-5. TRBV21-1 is a documented pseudogene. The CDR3 consists of 16 residues.

This rearrangement joins TRBV11-3 to TRBJ1-3; 7 positions agree with TRBD1. The V gene end was trimmed by 1 base and the J gene end by 0 bases; junction bases not matched to a gene: 6. This CDR3 comprises 17 residues. CDR1 and CDR2 (germline): SGHNT, YENEEA. The CDR3 DNA sequence: TGTGCCAGCAGCTTAGGGGGACAGACCCACTCTGGAAACACCATATATTTT. This codes for CASSLGGQTHSGNTIYF.

CDR3 in amino acids: CASSIRGTYTEAFF. CDR3 nucleotides: TGTGCCAGTAGTATACGGGGGACTTACACTGAAGCTTTCTTT. The chain employs TRBV19 and TRBJ1-1; a weak D match, TRBD1 (5 bases). The CDR3 contains 14 residues. V was cut by 2 bases and J by 3 bases, with 10 bases left in between. The germline CDR1 and CDR2 sequences are LNHDA and SQIVND (reference sequence).

The chain has TRBV30 and TRBJ2-1; 9 bases match TRBD1. CDR1 GTSNPN and CDR2 SVGIG come from the germline V gene (reference sequence). J lost 8 bases, V lost 8 bases, and 16 bases had no gene match. The CDR3 totals 15 residues. The CDR3 region has the DNA TGTGCCGGGCCCTCGGACAGGGGAGGCGGGCATGAGCAGTTCTTC. Translating gives CAGPSDRGGGHEQFF. The entire variable domain, with the rest obtained from reference TRBV30 and TRBJ2-1, is as follows: SQTIHQWPATLVQPVGSPLSLECTVEGTSNPNLYWYRQAAGRGLQLLFYSVGIGQISSEVPQNLSASRPQDRQFILSSKKLLLSDSGFYLCAGPSDRGGGHEQFFGPGTRLTVL.

This clone was detected a few times. The gene calls are TRBV2 and TRBJ1-1; the D is unclear. Looked up from germline, CDR1 is SNHLY and CDR2 is FYNNEI. The CDR3 is made up of 16 amino acids. The ends were cut back, 7 bases at V and 0 bases at J, with 18 bases in the middle. This CDR3 is CASIPRRREMNTEAFF. CDR3 nucleotides: TGTGCCAGCATACCGAGGAGACGGGAAATGAACACTGAAGCTTTCTTT. The complete variable domain, with remaining parts taken from reference TRBV2 and TRBJ1-1, reads EPEVTQTPSHQVTQMGQEVILRCVPISNHLYFYWYRQILGQKVEFLVSFYNNEISEKSEIFDDQFSVERPDGSNFTLKIRSTKLEDSAMYFCASIPRRREMNTEAFFGQGTRLTVV.